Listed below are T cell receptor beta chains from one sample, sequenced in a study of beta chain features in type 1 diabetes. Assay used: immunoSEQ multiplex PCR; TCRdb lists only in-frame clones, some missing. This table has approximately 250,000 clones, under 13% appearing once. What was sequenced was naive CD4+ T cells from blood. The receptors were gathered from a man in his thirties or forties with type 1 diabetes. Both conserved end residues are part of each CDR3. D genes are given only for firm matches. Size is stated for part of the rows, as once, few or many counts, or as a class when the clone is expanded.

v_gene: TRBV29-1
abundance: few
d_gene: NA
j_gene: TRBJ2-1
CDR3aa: CSVRGGKKSSYNEQFF
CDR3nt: TGCAGCGTTCGTGGGGGGAAAAAAAGCTCCTACAATGAGCAGTTCTTC

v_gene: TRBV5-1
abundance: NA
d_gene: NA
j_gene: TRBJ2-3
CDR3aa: CASSLSGTDTQYF
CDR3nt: TGCGCCAGCAGCTTGAGCGGCACAGATACGCAGTATTTT

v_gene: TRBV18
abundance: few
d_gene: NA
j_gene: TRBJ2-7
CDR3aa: CASSPPPGYEQYF
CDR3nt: TGTGCCAGCTCACCACCGCCAGGCTACGAGCAGTACTTC

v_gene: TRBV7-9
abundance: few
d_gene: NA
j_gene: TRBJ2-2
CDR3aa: CASSLGPLNTGELFF
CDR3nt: TGTGCCAGCAGCTTAGGGCCCTTGAACACCGGGGAGCTGTTTTTT

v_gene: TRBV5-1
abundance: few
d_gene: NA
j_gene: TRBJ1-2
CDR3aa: CASSLTANYGYTF
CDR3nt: TGCGCCAGCAGCTTGACAGCTAACTATGGCTACACCTTC

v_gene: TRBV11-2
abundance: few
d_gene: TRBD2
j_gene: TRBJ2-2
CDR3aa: CASSLFSGGPGGTGELFF
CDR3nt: TGTGCCAGCAGCTTATTTAGCGGGGGCCCCGGGGGCACCGGGGAGCTGTTTTTT

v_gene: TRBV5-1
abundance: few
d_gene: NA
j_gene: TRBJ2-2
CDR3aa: CASSLGTTYTGELFF
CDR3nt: TGCGCCAGCAGCTTGGGGACTACCTACACCGGGGAGCTGTTTTTT

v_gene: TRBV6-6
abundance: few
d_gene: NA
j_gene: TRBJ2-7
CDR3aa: CATAERVYEQYF
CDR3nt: TGTGCCACCGCGGAGAGAGTCTACGAGCAGTACTTC

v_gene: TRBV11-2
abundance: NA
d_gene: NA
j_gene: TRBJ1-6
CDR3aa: CASSPGSAGDSPLHF
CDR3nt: TGTGCCAGCAGCCCGGGGAGTGCCGGGGATTCACCCCTCCACTTT

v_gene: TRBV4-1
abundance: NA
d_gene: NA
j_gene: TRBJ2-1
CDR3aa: CASSQGLRGSTMVNEQFF
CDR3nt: TGCGCCAGCAGCCAAGGATTACGGGGTTCGACAATGGTTAATGAGCAGTTCTTC

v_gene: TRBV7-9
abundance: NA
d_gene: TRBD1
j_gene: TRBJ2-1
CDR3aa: CASTERGQHNEQFF
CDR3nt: TGTGCCAGCACCGAAAGGGGACAGCACAATGAGCAGTTCTTC

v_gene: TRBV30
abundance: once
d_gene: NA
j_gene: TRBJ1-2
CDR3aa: CAWGADYGYTF
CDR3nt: TGTGCCTGGGGAGCAGACTATGGCTACACCTTC

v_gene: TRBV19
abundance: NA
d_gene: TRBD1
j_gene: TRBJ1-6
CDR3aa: CASSTGQGYGSPLHF
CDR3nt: TGTGCCAGTAGTACCGGACAGGGGTATGGTTCACCCCTCCACTTT

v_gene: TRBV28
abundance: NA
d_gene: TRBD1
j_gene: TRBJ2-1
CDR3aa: CASSTPPGGTYNEQFF
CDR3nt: TGTGCCAGCAGTACCCCCCCAGGGGGTACTTACAATGAGCAGTTCTTC